This T cell receptor beta chain is from a study of graft-versus-host responses after intestinal transplantation. Study-wide background: Tacrolimus plus steroids were given to all recipients for about three years, preceded by anti-thymocyte globulin induction.

Study findings and constraints: Subjects displaying graft-donor T cell macrochimerism possessed elevated graft-versus-host to host-versus-graft clonal ratios inside allografts. Early post-transplant HvG declines tracked with peak circulating GvH clone levels.

The protocol was immunoSEQ multiplex PCR, while the TCRdb copy is restricted to in-frame clones and leaves out a portion. The sample holds nearly 110,000 clones, roughly 86% seen once. Looked up from germline, CDR1 is SGHVS and CDR2 is FQNEAQ. This CDR3 comprises 15 residues. Trimming left V 0 bases short and J 3 bases short, with 12 bases between. Points on this clone: The target antigen is unknown.

The receptor comes from a human donor who was the organ donor for an intestinal transplant. The chain joins TRBV7-8 to TRBJ2-7; no definite D call. The sequencing here drew on unstimulated CD4+ T cells sorted from spleen or lymph node cells, taken before transplant. The CDR3 spells CASSLALSASYEQYF. DNA for the CDR3: TGTGCCAGCAGCTTAGCGTTGTCAGCCAGCTACGAGCAGTACTTC.